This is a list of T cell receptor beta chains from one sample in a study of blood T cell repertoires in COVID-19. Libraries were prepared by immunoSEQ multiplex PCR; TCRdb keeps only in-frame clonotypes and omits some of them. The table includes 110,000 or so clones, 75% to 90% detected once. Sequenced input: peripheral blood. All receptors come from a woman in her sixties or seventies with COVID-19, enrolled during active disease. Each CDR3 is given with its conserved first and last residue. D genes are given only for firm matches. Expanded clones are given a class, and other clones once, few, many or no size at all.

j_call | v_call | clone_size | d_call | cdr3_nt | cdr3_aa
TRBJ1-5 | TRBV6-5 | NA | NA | TGTGCCAGCAGCCCCTGGGGGGGCAATCAGCCCCAGCATTTT | CASSPWGGNQPQHF
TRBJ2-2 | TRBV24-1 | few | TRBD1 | TGTGCCACCAGTAGCAACAGGGGTGACACCGGGGAGCTGTTTTTT | CATSSNRGDTGELFF
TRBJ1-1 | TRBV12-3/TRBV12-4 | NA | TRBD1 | TGTGCCAGCAGACAACAGGGGGTCCTCGAAGCTTTCTTT | CASRQQGVLEAFF
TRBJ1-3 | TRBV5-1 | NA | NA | TGCGCCAGCAGCCCCGGGGGGACCTCTGGAAACACCATATATTTT | CASSPGGTSGNTIYF
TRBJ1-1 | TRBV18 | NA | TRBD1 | TGTGCCAGCTCACCAGACAGGGTTACTGAAGCTTTCTTT | CASSPDRVTEAFF
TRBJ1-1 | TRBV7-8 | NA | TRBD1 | TGTGCCAGCAGCTTCGACAGGGAAGACACTGAAGCTTTCTTT | CASSFDREDTEAFF
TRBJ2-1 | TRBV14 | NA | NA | TGTGCCAGCAGCCAAGCGCTGAGCTCCTACAATGAGCAGTTCTTC | CASSQALSSYNEQFF
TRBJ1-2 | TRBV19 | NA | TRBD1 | TGTGCCAGTAGGGAACAGGGGGCGGAAGGCTACACCTTC | CASREQGAEGYTF
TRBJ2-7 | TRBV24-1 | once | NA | TGTGCCACCAGTGATCAGGGGTCCTACGAGCAGTACTTC | CATSDQGSYEQYF
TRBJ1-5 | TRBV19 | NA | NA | TGTGCCAGTAGTATAGATTCGGCAGGGAATCAGCCCCAGCATTTT | CASSIDSAGNQPQHF
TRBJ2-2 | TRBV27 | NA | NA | TGTGCCAGCAGTTCCGGAGGTAAAGTGAACACCGGGGAGCTGTTTTTT | CASSSGGKVNTGELFF
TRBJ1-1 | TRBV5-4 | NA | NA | TGTGCCAGCAGCTTGAGGGGGAACACTGAAGCTTTCTTT | CASSLRGNTEAFF
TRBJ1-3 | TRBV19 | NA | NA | TGTGCCAGTAGTCCGAGGAGCTCTGGAAACACCATATATTTT | CASSPRSSGNTIYF
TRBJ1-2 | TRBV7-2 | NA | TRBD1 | TGTGCCAGCCAGTCAATCGACAGGGGCTGGGGCTACACCTTC | CASQSIDRGWGYTF
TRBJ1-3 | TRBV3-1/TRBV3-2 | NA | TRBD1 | TGTGCCAGCAGCCAAACCGACAGGGGGCTTTTTGGAAACACCATATATTTT | CASSQTDRGLFGNTIYF
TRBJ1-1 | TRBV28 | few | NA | TGTGCCACCAACTCCTTCACTGAAGCTTTCTTT | CATNSFTEAFF
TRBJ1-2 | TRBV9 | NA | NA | TGTGCCAGCGAGTGGGGAGATGGCTACACCTTC | CASEWGDGYTF
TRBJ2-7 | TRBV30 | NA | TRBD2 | TGTGCCTGGGGGGGACTAGCCTACGAGCAGTACTTC | CAWGGLAYEQYF
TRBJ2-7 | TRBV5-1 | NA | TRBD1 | TGCGCCAGCCGAGGGACAGGAGCCTACGAGCAGTACTTC | CASRGTGAYEQYF
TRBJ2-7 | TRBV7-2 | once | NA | TGTGCCAGCAGCTTTACAGGGAACTGGGAGCAGTACTTC | CASSFTGNWEQYF
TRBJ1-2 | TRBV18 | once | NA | TGTGCCAGCTCACCCGGAGAGGGCGCCTATGGCTACACCTTC | CASSPGEGAYGYTF
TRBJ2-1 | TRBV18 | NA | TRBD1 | TGTGCCAGCTCCCCCGGGACAGGGGACAATGAGCAGTTCTTC | CASSPGTGDNEQFF
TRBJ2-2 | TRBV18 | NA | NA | TGTGCCAGCTCACCGATTATAGGGACATTGGCCGGGGAGCTGTTTTTT | CASSPIIGTLAGELFF
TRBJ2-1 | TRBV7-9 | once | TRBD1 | TGTGCCAGCGGGGACAGAGGGTATCTAGACAATGAGCAGTTCTTC | CASGDRGYLDNEQFF
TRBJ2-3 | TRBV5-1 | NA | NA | TGCGCCAGCAGTTGGGGAGGCACAGATACGCAGTATTTT | CASSWGGTDTQYF
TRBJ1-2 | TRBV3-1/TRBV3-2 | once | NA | TGTGCCAGCAGCCTGGGACTGAACTATGGCTACACCTTC | CASSLGLNYGYTF
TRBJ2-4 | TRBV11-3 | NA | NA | TGTGCCAGCAGCTCCGGGACAACTCGCGCCAGTTCCCGCAACATTCAGTACTTC | CASSSGTTRASSRNIQYF
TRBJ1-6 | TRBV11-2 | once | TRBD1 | TGTGCCAGCAGCCCAGGACAGGGGGCTTGGAATTCACCCCTCCACTTT | CASSPGQGAWNSPLHF
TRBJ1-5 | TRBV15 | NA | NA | TGTGCCACCAGCAGAGATCGAGAGGAGGGTAAGCATTTT | CATSRDREEGKHF
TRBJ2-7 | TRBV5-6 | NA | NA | TGTGCCAGCAGCTTGGAGCAGGGTTTTGCCTACGAGCAGTACTTC | CASSLEQGFAYEQYF
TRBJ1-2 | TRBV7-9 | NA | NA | TGTGCCAGCAGCTTAGAGGGAGGCGGTAGGGGCTACACCTTC | CASSLEGGGRGYTF
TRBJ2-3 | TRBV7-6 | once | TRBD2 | TGTGCCAGCAGCTTAGTTTCTAGCGGGGGGGCCGCAGATACGCAGTATTTT | CASSLVSSGGAADTQYF
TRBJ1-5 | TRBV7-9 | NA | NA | TGTGCCAGCAGCTTCCTTGGGGCCTCTCAGCCCCAGCATTTT | CASSFLGASQPQHF
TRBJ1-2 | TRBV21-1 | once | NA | TGTGCCAGCACCACGGACAGGGGAAGTGGCTACACCTTC | CASTTDRGSGYTF
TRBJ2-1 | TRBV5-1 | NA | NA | TGCGCCAGCAGCTTGAACCGGGGGGCCGCCTACAATGAGCAGTTCTTC | CASSLNRGAAYNEQFF
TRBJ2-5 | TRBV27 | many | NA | TGTGCCAGTCTCCCTTTTGCGCGCTCACGGGGGGAGACCCAGTACTTC | CASLPFARSRGETQYF
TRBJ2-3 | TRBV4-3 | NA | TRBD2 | TGCGCCAGCAGCCAATATTGGGATAGCGGGGGGGGTACGGGATATACGCAGTATTTT | CASSQYWDSGGGTGYTQYF
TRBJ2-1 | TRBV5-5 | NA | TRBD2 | TGTGCCAGCAGCTTGGCAATTACTAGCGGGGGGCACTCCTACAATGAGCAGTTCTTC | CASSLAITSGGHSYNEQFF
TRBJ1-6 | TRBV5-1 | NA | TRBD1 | TGCGCCAGCAGCTTGCGTCGACAGGGGGCAAAGGGACTTTATAATTCACCCCTCCACTTT | CASSLRRQGAKGLYNSPLHF
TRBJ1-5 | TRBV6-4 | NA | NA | TGTGCCAGCAGTGACTTTGGCGGGCAGCCCCAGCATTTT | CASSDFGGQPQHF
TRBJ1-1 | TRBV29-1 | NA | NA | TGCAGCGTTGCTTCCGGGCGAGGGACTGAAGCTTTCTTT | CSVASGRGTEAFF
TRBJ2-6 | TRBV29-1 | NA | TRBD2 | TGCAGCGTTGAAGATTTACCCCCCGGGGAGGGTCCTGGGGCCAACGTCCTGACTTTC | CSVEDLPPGEGPGANVLTF
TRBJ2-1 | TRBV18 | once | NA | TGTGCCAGCTCACCACCGGTGGCTGAGCAGTTCTTC | CASSPPVAEQFF
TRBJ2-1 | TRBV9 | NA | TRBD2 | TGTGCCAGCAGCGTAGTTCAGGGAGGGAATGAGCAGTTCTTC | CASSVVQGGNEQFF
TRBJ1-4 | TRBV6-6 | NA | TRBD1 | TGTGCCAGCAGTTTGGGACAGGGGGCGCGGGGTGAAAAACTGTTTTTT | CASSLGQGARGEKLFF
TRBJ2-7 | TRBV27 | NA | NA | TGTGCCAGCAGTTTGGGCAACTCCTACGAGCAGTACTTC | CASSLGNSYEQYF
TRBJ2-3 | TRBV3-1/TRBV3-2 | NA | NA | TGTGCCAGCAGCCTATCAGATACGCAGTATTTT | CASSLSDTQYF
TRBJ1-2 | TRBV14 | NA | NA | TGTGCCAGCAGCCACCGGGGGATAGGTGGCTACACCTTC | CASSHRGIGGYTF
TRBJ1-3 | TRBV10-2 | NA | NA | TGCGCCATCTCGAGCGGGGTAGCTGGAAACACCATATATTTT | CAISSGVAGNTIYF
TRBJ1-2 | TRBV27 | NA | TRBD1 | TGTGCCAGCAGTCCGGGCGAGGGGGCGGATGGCTACACCTTC | CASSPGEGADGYTF
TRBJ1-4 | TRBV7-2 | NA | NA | TGTGCCAGCAGCTTGGGGGGGGCGCCAACTAATGAAAAACTGTTTTTT | CASSLGGAPTNEKLFF
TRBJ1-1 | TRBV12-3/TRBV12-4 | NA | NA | TGTGCCAGCAGTTTTCTACGCACTGAAGCTTTCTTT | CASSFLRTEAFF
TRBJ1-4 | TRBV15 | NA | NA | TGTGCCACCAGCACAGAAGAGGTTGCTAATGAAAAACTGTTTTTT | CATSTEEVANEKLFF
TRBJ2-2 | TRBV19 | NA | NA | TGTGCCAGTAGTACTACGGTGAACACCGGGGAGCTGTTTTTT | CASSTTVNTGELFF
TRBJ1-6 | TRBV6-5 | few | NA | TGTGCCAGCAGTTACGAGTTGGGGCCCCGGAATTCACCCCTCCACTTT | CASSYELGPRNSPLHF
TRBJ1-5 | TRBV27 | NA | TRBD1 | TGTGCCAGCAGTTTTTCCCGGACAGGGAGCAATCAGCCCCAGCATTTT | CASSFSRTGSNQPQHF
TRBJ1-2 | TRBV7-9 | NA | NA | TGTGCCAGCAGCTTAATTCTCCACTATGGCTACACCTTC | CASSLILHYGYTF